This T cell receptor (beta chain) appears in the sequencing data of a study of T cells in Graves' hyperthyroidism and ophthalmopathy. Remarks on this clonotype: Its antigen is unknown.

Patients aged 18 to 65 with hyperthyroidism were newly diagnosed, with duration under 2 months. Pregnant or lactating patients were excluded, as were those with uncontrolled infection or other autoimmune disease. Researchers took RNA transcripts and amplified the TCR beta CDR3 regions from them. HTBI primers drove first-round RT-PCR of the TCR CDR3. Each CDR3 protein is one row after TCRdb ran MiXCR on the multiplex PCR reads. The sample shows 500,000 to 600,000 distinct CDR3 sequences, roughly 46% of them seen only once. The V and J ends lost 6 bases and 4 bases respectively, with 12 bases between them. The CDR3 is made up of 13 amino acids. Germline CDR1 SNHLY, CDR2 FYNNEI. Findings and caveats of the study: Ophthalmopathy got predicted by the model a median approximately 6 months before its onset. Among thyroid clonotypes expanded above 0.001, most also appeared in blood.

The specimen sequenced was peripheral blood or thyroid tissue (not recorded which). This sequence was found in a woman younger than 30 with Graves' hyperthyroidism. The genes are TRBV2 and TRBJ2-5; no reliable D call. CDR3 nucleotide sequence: TGTGCCAGCAGCGTGGGTGGCGGAGAGACCCAGTACTTC. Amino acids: CASSVGGGETQYF.